This T cell receptor beta chain is from a study of T-cell reconstitution after alpha-beta-depleted transplantation in children. The study, taken as a whole, reports: Expanded clones from the graft, numbering several hundred, reportedly supplied alpha-beta T cells about two months after transplant. Newly generated T cells supplied most T-cell counts and diversity one year post-transplant.

This clonotype was recorded at least ten times. As yet, its antigen is unknown. It was with unique molecular identifiers that the TCRbeta library was prepared. Via MiXCR, TCRdb re-called the PCR reads, giving one row per CDR3 protein. The sample consists of roughly 180,000 distinct CDR3 sequences, approximately 12% of them appearing once. V gave up 2 bases and J gave up 4 bases, with 8 bases separating them. CDR1 and CDR2 from the germline V gene are SEHNR and FQNEAQ (reference sequence). This CDR3 contains 13 residues. Sample: PBMCs, taken before TCRalphabeta/CD19-depleted stem cell transplant. This sequence joins TRBV7-9 and TRBJ1-1, with D tentatively TRBD1 (6 bases). The sequence was collected from a boy between 2 and 10 years old with acute myeloid leukemia, due to receive a stem cell transplant. The chain's CDR3 is CASSLRGGTEAFF. For the CDR3, the DNA is TGTGCCAGCAGCTTAAGGGGGGGCACTGAAGCTTTCTTT. The entire variable domain, with the rest obtained from reference TRBV7-9 and TRBJ1-1, is as follows: DTGVSQNPRHKITKRGQNVTFRCDPISEHNRLYWYRQTLGQGPEFLTYFQNEAQLEKSRLLSDRFSAERPKGSFSTLEIQRTEQGDSAMYLCASSLRGGTEAFFGQGTRLTVV.